This T cell receptor beta chain was sequenced for a study of beta chain features in type 1 diabetes. Study-level results: Across all four CD4+ subsets, people with type 1 diabetes showed modestly shorter TCRB CDR3s. The naive, central memory and Treg TCRB repertoires looked more alike in patients than they did in healthy donors.

Sequenced material consisted of expressed TCRB transcripts (all of the isolated RNA was reverse transcribed). Sequencing used immunoSEQ multiplex PCR; TCRdb keeps in-frame clones, though not all of them. The table has under 450,000 clones, approximately 15% seen once. This clone was seen a handful of times. Its cognate antigen is unknown. The length of the CDR3 is 17 residues. Trimming stripped 0 bases from V and 1 base from J, with 14 bases between. In germline, CDR1 is KGHSY, CDR2 FQNENV. Each of the CD4+ naive, central memory, regulatory and stem cell-like memory populations was sorted via CD45RO/CCR7/CD25/CD127/CD95/CD27. Sorted populations were all over 98% pure.

The sequencing sample was made of naive CD4+ T cells from blood. The receptor was isolated from a man aged 25-45 years in good health. This rearrangement joins TRBV16 to TRBJ2-3; no clear D. CDR3 in DNA: TGTGCCAGCAGCCAATCTAAGCTCGAACCTGGCACAGATACGCAGTATTTT. Residues: CASSQSKLEPGTDTQYF.